This T cell receptor (beta chain) was recorded in a study of blood T cell repertoires in COVID-19. Study in general: Specimens from acute and convalescent COVID-19 originated in the United States, Italy and Spain. T cells, B-cell-depleted T cells, or PBMCs provided the cDNA or gDNA that served as material.

Trimming took 1 base from V and 3 from J, leaving 11 bases between them. The CDR3 spans 14 residues. Original analysis: Estimates of nucleated cell counts were drawn from the amplification of reference gene primers. Sequencing was performed with immunoSEQ multiplex PCR; in TCRdb, only in-frame clones are kept and a portion is missing. V and J calls and clone size are those listed in that table; D and trimming were worked out from the DNA. The profile covers 63,000 or so clones, with about 81% appearing a single time and 9.2% taken by the ten largest. The material sequenced was peripheral blood. This clonotype was sampled from a human donor in a cohort sampled during active COVID-19. The V and J genes are TRBV5-3 and TRBJ2-7; D may be TRBD1 (5 bases). TRBV5-3 is designated an ORF whose function remains uncertain. Here the CDR3 reads CARSLRGLLYEQYF. CDR3 sequence (DNA): TGTGCCAGAAGCTTGAGGGGCCTACTCTACGAGCAGTACTTC.